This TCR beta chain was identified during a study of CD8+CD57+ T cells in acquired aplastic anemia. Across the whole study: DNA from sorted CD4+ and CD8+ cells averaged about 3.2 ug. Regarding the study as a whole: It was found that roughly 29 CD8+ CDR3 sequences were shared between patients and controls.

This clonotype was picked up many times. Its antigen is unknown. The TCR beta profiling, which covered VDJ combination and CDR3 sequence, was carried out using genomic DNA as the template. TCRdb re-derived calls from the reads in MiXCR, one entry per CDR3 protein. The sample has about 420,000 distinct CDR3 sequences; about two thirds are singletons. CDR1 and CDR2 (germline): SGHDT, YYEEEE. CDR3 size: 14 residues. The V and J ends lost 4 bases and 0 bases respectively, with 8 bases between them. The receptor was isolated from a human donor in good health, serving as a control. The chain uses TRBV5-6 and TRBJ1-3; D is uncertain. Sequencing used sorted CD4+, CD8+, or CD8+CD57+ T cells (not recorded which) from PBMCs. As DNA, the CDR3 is TGTGCCAGCAGCCAACCAGGCTCTGGAAACACCATATATTTT. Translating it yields CASSQPGSGNTIYF.